This entry concerns a single TCR beta chain. The data belong to a study of blood T cell repertoires in COVID-19. Study-wide context: The United States, Italy and Spain provided the acute and convalescent COVID-19 samples. Sources were T cells, B-cell-depleted T cells, or PBMCs; the material itself was cDNA or gDNA.

One Seattle source followed patients from active infection through their disease course. Trimming at V came to 2 bases and at J to 3 bases, leaving 6 bases not matched to a gene. The CDR3 contains 16 residues. Germline V gene sequence: CDR1 MNHEY, CDR2 SMNVEV (reference sequence). Assay used: immunoSEQ multiplex PCR; TCRdb lists only in-frame clones, some missing. The data hold a few hundred thousand clones, with roughly 84% observed a single time. This sequence joins TRBV27 and TRBJ1-5, with 8 nucleotides matching TRBD1. The source is a person aged 70 to 85 with COVID-19, enrolled during active disease. Material for sequencing was peripheral blood. As DNA, the CDR3 is TGTGCCAGCAGTTTAGCCGGGACAGGTCCCAATCAGCCCCAGCATTTT. Translating it yields CASSLAGTGPNQPQHF.